What follows are 2 T cell receptor beta chains derived from one specimen sequenced in a study of blood T cell repertoires in COVID-19. Sequencing used immunoSEQ multiplex PCR; TCRdb keeps in-frame clones, though not all of them. The data show fewer than 250,000 clones, 70% to 80% seen once. The sequenced sample consisted of peripheral blood. These receptors were taken from a woman between 45 and 65 years old with acute or convalescent COVID-19.

The chain employs TRBV6-5 and TRBJ1-1; D remains unclear. Germline V gives CDR1 MNHEY, CDR2 SVGAGI. This CDR3 contains 15 residues. Deletions cut 7 bases from V and 3 bases from J, with 18 bases between. The CDR3 DNA is TGTGCCAGCACACTCTCTTCGGGAAAGGACACTGAAGCTTTCTTT. Amino acids: CASTLSSGKDTEAFF.

The chain couples TRBV9 to TRBJ2-5; tentatively, D is TRBD2 (7 bases). CDR3 length equals 15 residues. V lost 2 bases and J lost 1, with 12 bases in between. CDR1 is SGDLS, CDR2 YYNGEE, per germline. The CDR3 is CASSVRGAIQETQYF. Here the CDR3 DNA reads TGTGCCAGCAGCGTTCGGGGGGCGATCCAAGAGACCCAGTACTTC.